Shown below are 18 T cell receptor beta chains from a single sample sequenced in a study of regulatory T cells in long-lasting Graves disease. Sequencing libraries for TCR beta were prepared with iRepertoire HTBI primers and Arm-PCR of CDR3 regions. TCRdb re-called the multiplex PCR reads through MiXCR, storing one row per CDR3 protein. The data show about 380,000 distinct CDR3 sequences, with 15% seen just once and about 20% held by the top ten. Time point noted: newly diagnosed GD, antithyroid drugs for less than 3 months. From PBMCs, RNA was extracted and then used to make the TCR library. The material was peripheral blood mononuclear cells (PBMCs), obtained at new diagnosis, from a patient treated with antithyroid drugs. All receptors derive from a female donor with Graves disease.

This clonotype was detected many times. The chain employs TRBV2 and TRBJ2-3; 8 bases agree with TRBD2. The CDR3 runs to 15 residues. Losses at the gene ends were 6 bases for V and 1 base for J; bases not matched to a gene: 6. Germline CDR1 and CDR2: SNHLY and FYNNEI. The CDR3 coding sequence is TGTGCCAGCAGAAAATCGCGGGGGGGCACAGATACGCAGTATTTT. Protein sequence: CASRKSRGGTDTQYF.

This clonotype was seen many times. The chain carries TRBV12-3 or TRBV12-4 and TRBJ2-5; 11 bases match TRBD2. The J segment lost 5 bases and the V segment lost 5 bases, leaving 7 bases of the junction unmatched. CDR3 length equals 15 residues. The CDR3 nucleotides are TGTGCCAGCAGTACCGGGACTAGCGGCCCGGAGACCCAGTACTTC. Amino acids: CASSTGTSGPETQYF.

Comments on this clonotype: A far larger clone is just one base off, so this is likely a read error. The rearrangement uses TRBV7-9 and TRBJ1-1; D remains unclear. V was clipped by 5 bases and J by 4 bases, with 14 bases between them. CDR1 is SEHNR and CDR2 is FQNEAQ in the germline V gene (reference sequence). The CDR3 runs 14 residues. CDR3 loop: CASSLGLPATEAFF. For the CDR3, the DNA is TGTGCCAGCAGCCTAGGCCTGCCCGCCACTGAAGCTTTCTTT.

In this sample, this clonotype turned up many times. The rearrangement uses TRBV2 and TRBJ1-2; 7 bases map to TRBD1. The trim removed 7 bases at V and 3 bases at J, leaving 5 bases unmatched. From germline, CDR1 is SNHLY and CDR2 FYNNEI. The CDR3 spans 13 residues. The CDR3, as DNA: TGTGCCAGCAAGACAGGGCTGGACTATGGCTACACCTTC. Its protein product is CASKTGLDYGYTF.

The chain has TRBV20-1 and TRBJ2-7; 9 bases match TRBD2. Germline loops: CDR1 DFQATT, CDR2 SNEGSKA (reference sequence). Trimming removed 0 bases from V and 5 bases from J; junction bases left unmatched: 5. This CDR3 has 14 residues. The CDR3 loop is CSARDGLAGHEQYF. CDR3 nucleotides: TGCAGTGCTAGAGATGGTCTAGCGGGGCACGAGCAGTACTTC.

This clonotype was recorded at least ten times. The chain links TRBV24-1 to TRBJ1-4; TRBD1 might be the D (6 bases). V was shortened by 2 bases and J by 6 bases, with 15 bases between the two germline ends. The germline V gene has CDR1 KGHDR and CDR2 SFDVKD. This CDR3 has 16 residues. The CDR3 sequence: CATSDSVPGEYEKLFF. The CDR3 nucleotides are TGTGCCACCAGTGATTCAGTCCCAGGGGAATATGAAAAACTGTTTTTT.

At least ten counts were recorded for this clonotype. The chain employs TRBV15 and TRBJ1-2, with 7 nucleotides matching TRBD1. Losses at the gene ends were 4 bases for V and 3 bases for J; bases not matched to a gene: 2. Germline V CDR1 and CDR2: LNHNV, YYDKDF (reference sequence). This CDR3 is built from 13 residues. CDR3 in DNA: TGTGCCACCAGCATTACAGGGGACTATGGCTACACCTTC. As protein: CATSITGDYGYTF.

The chain uses TRBV19 and TRBJ1-2; the match to TRBD1 covers 7 bases. Germline V gives CDR1 LNHDA, CDR2 SQIVND (reference sequence). With V trimmed by 8 bases and J by 0 bases, 12 bases remained unmatched. The CDR3 consists of 16 residues. The CDR3 coding sequence is TGTGCCAGTGGTACCAGCCAGGACAGGCCTAACTATGGCTACACCTTC. It yields the protein CASGTSQDRPNYGYTF.

Regarding this clonotype: This may be a read error: a much more frequent sequence differs by one nucleotide. V usage is TRBV7-6 and J usage is TRBJ2-1; 8 bases map to TRBD2. In germline, CDR1 is SGHVS, CDR2 FNYEAQ. This CDR3 is built from 13 residues. CDR3 sequence (DNA): TGTGCCAGCACAGCGGGGGATTACAGTGAGCAGTTCTTC. Its protein product is CASTAGDYSEQFF.

The rearrangement uses TRBV7-6 and TRBJ1-5; 7 bases are shared with TRBD1. This CDR3 is built from 15 residues. V was pared by 1 base and J by 7 bases, with 7 bases of the junction left unmatched. Germline V gene lookup returns CDR1 SGHVS and CDR2 FNYEAQ. CDR3 protein: CASSLGTGVVQPQHF. CDR3 DNA: TGTGCCAGCAGCTTAGGGACAGGCGTCGTCCAGCCCCAGCATTTT.

This clonotype was counted ten times or more. The J gene is TRBJ1-1, the V gene TRBV20-1, with D unclear. The CDR3 runs 13 residues. The V end lost 5 bases, the J end lost 0 bases, and 10 bases lay between the germline ends. CDR1 and CDR2 (germline): DFQATT, SNEGSKA (reference sequence). This CDR3 is CSADGRVNTEAFF. CDR3 DNA sequence: TGCAGTGCTGACGGACGGGTGAACACTGAAGCTTTCTTT.

The CDR3 coding sequence is TGTGCCAGCAGCTTCGAGGGACAGGGGGCACGTCCGGAGAACACTGAAGCTTTCTTT. Amino acid sequence: CASSFEGQGARPENTEAFF. This chain joins TRBV7-3 and TRBJ1-1; TRBD1 agrees at 12 bases. The V gene end was trimmed by 3 bases and the J gene end by 1 base; junction bases not matched to a gene: 12. CDR1 and CDR2 from the germline V gene are SGHTA and FQGTGA. The CDR3 sequence is 19 residues long. The full variable domain, in which reference TRBV7-3 and TRBJ1-1 provide the parts outside the CDR3, is GAGVSQTPSNKVTEKGKYVELRCDPISGHTALYWYRQSLGQGPEFLIYFQGTGAADDSGLPNDRFFAVRPEGSVSTLKIQRTERGDSAVYLCASSFEGQGARPENTEAFFGQGTRLTVV.

This clonotype has a count of ten or more. This chain connects TRBV18 to TRBJ1-1; D unresolved. V lost 6 bases and J lost 3, with 11 bases in between. The germline CDR1 and CDR2 sequences are KGHSH and LQKENI. The CDR3 length is 13 residues. CDR3 DNA: TGTGCCAGCTCCCCCGCCGAGGACACTGAAGCTTTCTTT. Protein sequence: CASSPAEDTEAFF.

This clonotype has just a few counts. A much larger clone lies one base from this, so it may be a read error. The chain couples TRBV20-1 to TRBJ1-1; TRBD1 agrees at 8 bases. CDR1 DFQATT and CDR2 SNEGSKA come from the germline V gene (reference sequence). This CDR3 has 12 amino acids. In DNA form, the CDR3 reads TGCAGTGGGGGGACAGGAGGCACTGAAGCTTCCTTT. Protein product: CSGGTGGTEASF.

V gene TRBV18 combines with J gene TRBJ2-5; the D is unclear. Germline lookup yields CDR1 KGHSH and CDR2 LQKENI. This CDR3 spans 14 amino acids. Trimming took 7 bases from V and 1 from J, leaving 13 bases between them. The CDR3 nucleotides are TGTGCCAGCTTGCAGGTTCCCTCCCAAGAGACCCAGTACTTC. This codes for CASLQVPSQETQYF.

The chain employs TRBV24-1 and TRBJ2-2; 8 nucleotides agree with TRBD1. The trim removed 4 bases at V and 0 bases at J, leaving 6 bases unmatched. The length of the CDR3 is 17 residues. CDR1 and CDR2 (germline): KGHDR, SFDVKD. CDR3 sequence reads: CATSDLTGDANTGELFF. The DNA of the CDR3 is TGTGCCACCAGTGACCTGACAGGGGACGCGAACACCGGGGAGCTGTTTTTT.

In its sample, this clonotype was seen a few times. The chain recombines TRBV25-1 with TRBJ2-5; D is perhaps TRBD2 (5 bases). Trimming left V 3 bases short and J 1 base short, with 12 bases between. The CDR3 is made up of 15 amino acids. Germline loops: CDR1 MGHDK, CDR2 SYGVNS. The CDR3 sequence: CASSDFRGLQETQYF. The CDR3 DNA sequence: TGTGCCAGCAGTGATTTTCGGGGTCTCCAAGAGACCCAGTACTTC.

As for this clonotype: This may come from a read error, since a much larger clone is one base off. The gene calls are TRBV5-1 and TRBJ2-1; 11 bases align to TRBD2. CDR3 size: 14 residues. Germline V gene sequence: CDR1 SGHRS, CDR2 YFSETQ. CDR3 sequence (DNA): TGCGCCAACAGCTTAGCGGGGGGGACGAATGAGCAGTTCTTC. Protein sequence: CANSLAGGTNEQFF. The full variable domain, its missing parts supplied by reference TRBV5-1 and TRBJ2-1, is KAGVTQTPRYLIKTRGQQVTLSCSPISGHRSVSWYQQTPGQGLQFLFEYFSETQRNKGNFPGRFSGRQFSNSRSEMNVSTLELGDSALYLCANSLAGGTNEQFFGPGTRLTVL.